This T cell receptor (beta chain) derives from a study of regulatory T cells in long-lasting Graves disease. Time point denoted: newly diagnosed GD, antithyroid drugs for less than 3 months. The TCR library was prepared using RNA isolated from PBMCs. An endocrinology department located in Xi'an, China, was where the patients came from. The authors drew about 9 milliliters of peripheral blood into EDTA tubes. The germline V and J ends were trimmed by 5 bases and 6 bases, with 11 bases remaining between them. Germline V lookup: CDR1 LNHDA, CDR2 SQIVND (reference sequence). This CDR3 is 13 amino acids long. Construction of TCR beta libraries relied on iRepertoire HTBI primers and on Arm-PCR targeting CDR3 regions. TCRdb re-called the multiplex PCR reads with MiXCR, one entry per CDR3 protein. The sample shows some 500,000 distinct CDR3 sequences, roughly 14% of them seen only once. The sample holds many counts of this clonotype. Its antigen is not identified.

General study points: Accuracy was perhaps lowered by the small sample size. Persistent cases favored TRBV28, TRBJ1-2 and TRBJ2-5.

These same data were also listed under a study on T cells in Graves' hyperthyroidism and ophthalmopathy.

The sequence was collected from a man aged 25 to 40 with Graves disease. The sequencing here drew on peripheral blood mononuclear cells (PBMCs), taken at new diagnosis, from a patient treated with antithyroid drugs. The chain has TRBV19 and TRBJ2-1, with D hard to call. CDR3 amino acids: CASSPTAINEQFF. The CDR3 DNA sequence: TGTGCCAGTAGTCCAACAGCGATCAATGAGCAGTTCTTC.